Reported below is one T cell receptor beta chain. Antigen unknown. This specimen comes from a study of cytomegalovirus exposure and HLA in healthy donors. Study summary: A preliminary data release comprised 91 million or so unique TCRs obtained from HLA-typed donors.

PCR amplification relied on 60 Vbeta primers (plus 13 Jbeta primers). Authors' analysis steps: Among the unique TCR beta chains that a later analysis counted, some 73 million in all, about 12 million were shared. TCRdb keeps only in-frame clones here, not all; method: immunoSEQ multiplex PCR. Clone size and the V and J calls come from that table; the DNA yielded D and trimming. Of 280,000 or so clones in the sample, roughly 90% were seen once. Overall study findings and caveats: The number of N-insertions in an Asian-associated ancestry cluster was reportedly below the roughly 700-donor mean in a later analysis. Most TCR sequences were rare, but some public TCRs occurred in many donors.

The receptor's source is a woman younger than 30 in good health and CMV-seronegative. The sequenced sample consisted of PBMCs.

This CDR3 is CASSITGELSYEQYF. DNA of the CDR3: TGTGCCAGTAGTATTACAGGCGAACTCTCCTACGAGCAGTACTTC. This rearrangement joins TRBV19 to TRBJ2-7; maybe TRBD1 (5 bases). V was trimmed by 3 bases and J by 0 bases, leaving 12 bases between them. In germline, CDR1 is LNHDA, CDR2 SQIVND (reference sequence). The CDR3 covers 15 residues.